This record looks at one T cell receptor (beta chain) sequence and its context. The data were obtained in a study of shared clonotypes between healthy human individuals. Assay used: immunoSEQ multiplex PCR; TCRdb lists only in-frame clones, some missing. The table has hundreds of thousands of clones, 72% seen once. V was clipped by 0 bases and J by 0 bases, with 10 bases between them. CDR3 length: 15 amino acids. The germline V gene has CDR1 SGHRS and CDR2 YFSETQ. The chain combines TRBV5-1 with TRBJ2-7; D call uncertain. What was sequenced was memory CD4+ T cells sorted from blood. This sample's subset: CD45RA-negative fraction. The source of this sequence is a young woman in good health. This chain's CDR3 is CASSLAWSPSYEQYF. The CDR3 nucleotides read TGCGCCAGCAGCTTGGCCTGGAGCCCCTCCTACGAGCAGTACTTC.